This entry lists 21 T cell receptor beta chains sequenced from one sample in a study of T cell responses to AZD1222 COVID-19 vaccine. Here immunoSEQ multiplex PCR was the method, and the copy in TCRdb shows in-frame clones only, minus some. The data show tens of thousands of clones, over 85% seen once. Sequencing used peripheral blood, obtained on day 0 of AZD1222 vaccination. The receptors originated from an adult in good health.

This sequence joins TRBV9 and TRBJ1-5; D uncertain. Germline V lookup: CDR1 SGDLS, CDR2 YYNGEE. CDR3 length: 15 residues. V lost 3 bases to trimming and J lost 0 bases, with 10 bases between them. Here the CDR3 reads CASSADGYSNQPQHF. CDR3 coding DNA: TGTGCCAGCAGCGCAGACGGTTATAGCAATCAGCCCCAGCATTTT. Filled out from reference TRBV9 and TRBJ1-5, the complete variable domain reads DSGVTQTPKHLITATGQRVTLRCSPRSGDLSVYWYQQSLDQGLQFLIQYYNGEERAKGNILERFSAQQFPDLHSELNLSSLELGDSALYFCASSADGYSNQPQHFGDGTRLSIL.

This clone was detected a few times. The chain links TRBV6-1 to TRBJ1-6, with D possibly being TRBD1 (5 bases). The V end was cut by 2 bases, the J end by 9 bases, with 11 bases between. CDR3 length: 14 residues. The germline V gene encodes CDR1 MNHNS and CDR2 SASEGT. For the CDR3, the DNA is TGTGCCAGCAGTGAATCGGGGGGACGTTCACCCCTCCACTTT. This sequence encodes CASSESGGRSPLHF.

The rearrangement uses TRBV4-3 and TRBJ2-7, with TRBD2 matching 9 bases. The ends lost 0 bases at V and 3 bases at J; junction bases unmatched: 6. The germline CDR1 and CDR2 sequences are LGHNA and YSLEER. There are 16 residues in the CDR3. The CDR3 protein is CASSQELAGWGYEQYF. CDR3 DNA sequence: TGCGCCAGCAGCCAAGAACTAGCGGGTTGGGGCTACGAGCAGTACTTC.

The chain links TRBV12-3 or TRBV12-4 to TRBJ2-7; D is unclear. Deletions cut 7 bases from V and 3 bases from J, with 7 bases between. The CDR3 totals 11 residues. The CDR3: CASKGFYEQYF. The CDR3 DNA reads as TGTGCCAGCAAGGGTTTCTACGAGCAGTACTTC.

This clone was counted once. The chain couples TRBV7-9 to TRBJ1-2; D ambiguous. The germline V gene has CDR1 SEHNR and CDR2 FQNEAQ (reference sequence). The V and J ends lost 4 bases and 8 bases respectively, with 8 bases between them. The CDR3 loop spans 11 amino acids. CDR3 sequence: CASSSAGGYTF. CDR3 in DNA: TGTGCCAGCAGCTCCGCTGGGGGCTACACCTTC. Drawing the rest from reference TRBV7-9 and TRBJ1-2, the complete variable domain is DTGVSQNPRHKITKRGQNVTFRCDPISEHNRLYWYRQTLGQGPEFLTYFQNEAQLEKSRLLSDRFSAERPKGSFSTLEIQRTEQGDSAMYLCASSSAGGYTFGSGTRLTVV.

The CDR3: CAISVGQMNTEAFF. As DNA, the CDR3 is TGTGCCATCAGTGTAGGGCAGATGAACACTGAAGCTTTCTTT. This chain connects TRBV10-3 to TRBJ1-1; no reliable D call. Deletions cut 4 bases from V and 0 bases from J, with 9 bases between. The CDR3 is 14 residues long. Germline V gives CDR1 ENHRY, CDR2 SYGVKD.

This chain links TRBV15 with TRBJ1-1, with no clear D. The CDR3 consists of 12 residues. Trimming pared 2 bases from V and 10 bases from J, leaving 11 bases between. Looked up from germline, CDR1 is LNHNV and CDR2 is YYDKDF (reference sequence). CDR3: CATSRSSEIAFF. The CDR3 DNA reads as TGTGCCACCAGCAGATCCTCGGAAATAGCTTTCTTT.

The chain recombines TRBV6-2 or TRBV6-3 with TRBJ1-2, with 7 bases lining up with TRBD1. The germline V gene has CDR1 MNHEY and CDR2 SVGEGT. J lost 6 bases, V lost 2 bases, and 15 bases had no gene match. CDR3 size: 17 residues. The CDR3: CASSYRGSSTGRNGYTF. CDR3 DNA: TGTGCCAGCAGTTACCGCGGATCGTCGACAGGGCGGAATGGCTACACCTTC.

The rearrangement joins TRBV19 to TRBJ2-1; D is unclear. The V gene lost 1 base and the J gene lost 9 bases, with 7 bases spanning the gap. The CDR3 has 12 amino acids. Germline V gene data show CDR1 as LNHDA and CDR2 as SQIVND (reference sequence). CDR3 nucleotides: TGTGCCAGTAGTATAGTTTCGGGTGAGCAGTTCTTC. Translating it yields CASSIVSGEQFF.

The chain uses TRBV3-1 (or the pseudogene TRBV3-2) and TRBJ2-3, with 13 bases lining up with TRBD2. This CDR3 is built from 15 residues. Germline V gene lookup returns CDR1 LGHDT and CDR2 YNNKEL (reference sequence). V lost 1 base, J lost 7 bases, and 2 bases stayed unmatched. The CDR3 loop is CASSQGTSGRNTQYF. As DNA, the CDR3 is TGTGCCAGCAGCCAAGGGACTAGCGGGAGAAATACGCAGTATTTT.

CDR3 sequence reads: CASSYVGSGSYNEQFF. The CDR3 coding sequence is TGTGCCAGCAGTTACGTGGGGAGCGGGTCCTACAATGAGCAGTTCTTC. The chain couples TRBV6-2 or TRBV6-3 to TRBJ2-1; D perhaps matches TRBD2 (6 bases). The germline V gene encodes CDR1 MNHEY and CDR2 SVGEGT. Trimming shortened V by 2 bases and J by 1 base, and 12 bases separated the two germline ends. The CDR3 runs to 16 residues.

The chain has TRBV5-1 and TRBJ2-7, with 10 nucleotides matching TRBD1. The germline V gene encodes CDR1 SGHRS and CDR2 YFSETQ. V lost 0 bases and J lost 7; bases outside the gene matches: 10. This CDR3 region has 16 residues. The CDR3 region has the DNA TGCGCCAGCAGCTTGGGGTACCGGGACAGGGGTGAAGAGCAGTACTTC. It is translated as CASSLGYRDRGEEQYF.

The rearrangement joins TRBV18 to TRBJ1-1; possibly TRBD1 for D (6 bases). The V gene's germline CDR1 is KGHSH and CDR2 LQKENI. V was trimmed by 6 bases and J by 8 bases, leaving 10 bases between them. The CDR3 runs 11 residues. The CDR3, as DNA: TGTGCCAGCTCGGGGGGGGCAGAAGCTTTCTTT. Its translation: CASSGGAEAFF.

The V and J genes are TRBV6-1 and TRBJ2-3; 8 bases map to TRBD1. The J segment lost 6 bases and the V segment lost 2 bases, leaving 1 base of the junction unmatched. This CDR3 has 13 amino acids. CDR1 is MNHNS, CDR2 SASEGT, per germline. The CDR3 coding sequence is TGTGCCAGCAGTGAACGGACAGGGGATACGCAGTATTTT. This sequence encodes CASSERTGDTQYF.

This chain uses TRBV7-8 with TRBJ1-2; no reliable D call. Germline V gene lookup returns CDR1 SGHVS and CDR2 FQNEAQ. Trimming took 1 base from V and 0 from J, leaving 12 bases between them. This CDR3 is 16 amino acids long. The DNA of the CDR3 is TGTGCCAGCAGCTTAGTCCTGCAGAGACCTAACTATGGCTACACCTTC. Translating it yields CASSLVLQRPNYGYTF.

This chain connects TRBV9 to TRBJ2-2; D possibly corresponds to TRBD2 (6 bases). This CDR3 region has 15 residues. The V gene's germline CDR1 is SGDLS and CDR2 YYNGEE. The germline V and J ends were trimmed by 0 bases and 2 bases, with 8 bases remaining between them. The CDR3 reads CASSVVGSNTGELFF. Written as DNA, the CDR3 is TGTGCCAGCAGCGTAGTCGGGAGCAACACCGGGGAGCTGTTTTTT.

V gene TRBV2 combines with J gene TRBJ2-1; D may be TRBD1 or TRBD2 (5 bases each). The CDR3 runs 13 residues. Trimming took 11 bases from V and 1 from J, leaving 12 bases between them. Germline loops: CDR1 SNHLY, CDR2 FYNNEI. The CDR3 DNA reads TGTGCCGCAACAGGACTTTCCTACAATGAGCAGTTCTTC. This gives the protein CAATGLSYNEQFF.

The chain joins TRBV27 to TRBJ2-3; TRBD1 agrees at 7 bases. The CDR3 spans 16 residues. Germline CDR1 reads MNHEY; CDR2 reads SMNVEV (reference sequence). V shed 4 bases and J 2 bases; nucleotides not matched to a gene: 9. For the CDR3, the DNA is TGTGCCAGCAGTTCTCTGGGACAGAGATACACAGATACGCAGTATTTT. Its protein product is CASSSLGQRYTDTQYF.

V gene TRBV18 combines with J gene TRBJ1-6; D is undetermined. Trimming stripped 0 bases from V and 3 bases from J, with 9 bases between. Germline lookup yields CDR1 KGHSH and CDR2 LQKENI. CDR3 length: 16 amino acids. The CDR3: CASSPPLPDYNSPLHF. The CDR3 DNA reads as TGTGCCAGCTCACCACCCCTTCCAGACTATAATTCACCCCTCCACTTT.

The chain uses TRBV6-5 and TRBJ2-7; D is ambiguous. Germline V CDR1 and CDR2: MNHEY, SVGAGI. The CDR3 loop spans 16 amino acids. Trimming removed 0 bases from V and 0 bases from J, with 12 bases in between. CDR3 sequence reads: CASSYSPGPLSYEQYF. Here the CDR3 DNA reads TGTGCCAGCAGTTACTCGCCCGGGCCTCTCTCCTACGAGCAGTACTTC.

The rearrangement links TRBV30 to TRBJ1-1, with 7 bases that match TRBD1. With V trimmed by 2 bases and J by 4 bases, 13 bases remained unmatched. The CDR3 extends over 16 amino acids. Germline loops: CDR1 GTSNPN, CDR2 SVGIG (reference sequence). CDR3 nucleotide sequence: TGTGCCTGGAGTCTCGACCTTGGACAGGTCGGCACTGAAGCTTTCTTT. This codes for CAWSLDLGQVGTEAFF.